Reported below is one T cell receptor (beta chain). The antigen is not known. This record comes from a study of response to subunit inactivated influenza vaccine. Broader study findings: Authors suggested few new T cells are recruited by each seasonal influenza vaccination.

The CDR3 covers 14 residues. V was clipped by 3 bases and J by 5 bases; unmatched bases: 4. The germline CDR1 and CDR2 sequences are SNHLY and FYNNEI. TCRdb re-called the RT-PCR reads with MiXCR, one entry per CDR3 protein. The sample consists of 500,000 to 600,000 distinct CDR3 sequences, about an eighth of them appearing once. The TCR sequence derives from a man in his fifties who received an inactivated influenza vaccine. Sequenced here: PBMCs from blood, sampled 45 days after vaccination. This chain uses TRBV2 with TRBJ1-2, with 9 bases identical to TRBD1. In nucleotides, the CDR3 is TGTGCCAGCAGTGACAACAGGGGGCGATATGGCTACACCTTC. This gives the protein CASSDNRGRYGYTF.